This is a list of T cell receptor beta chains from one sample in a study of memory CD4+ T cells and cytomegalovirus serostatus. The method was immunoSEQ multiplex PCR; TCRdb's version includes in-frame clones alone and lacks a portion of them. Of around 44,000 clones listed, 60% to 85% are singletons. The specimen was memory CD4+ T cells from blood. The source of these receptors is an adult in good health and CMV-seronegative. Both conserved end residues are part of each CDR3. A D gene is named only where the DNA matches it firmly. Only part of the rows carry a size: once, few, many, or a class if the clone is expanded.

v_call: TRBV18
clone_size: NA
d_call: NA
j_call: TRBJ1-2
cdr3_aa: CASSSEYDKLDGYTF
cdr3_nt: TGTGCCAGCTCATCGGAATACGACAAGTTAGATGGCTACACCTTC

v_call: TRBV6-1
clone_size: NA
d_call: TRBD1
j_call: TRBJ1-4
cdr3_aa: CASSEGSGQGNEKLFF
cdr3_nt: TGTGCCAGCAGTGAAGGCTCGGGACAGGGGAATGAAAAACTGTTTTTT

v_call: TRBV2
clone_size: medium-sized
d_call: NA
j_call: TRBJ2-1
cdr3_aa: CASSGLTFSEQFF
cdr3_nt: TGTGCCAGCAGCGGACTAACTTTCAGTGAGCAGTTCTTC

v_call: TRBV27
clone_size: NA
d_call: NA
j_call: TRBJ1-2
cdr3_aa: CASSLTTGGGYTF
cdr3_nt: TGTGCCAGCAGTTTAACGACAGGAGGTGGCTACACCTTC

v_call: TRBV7-2
clone_size: few
d_call: NA
j_call: TRBJ1-2
cdr3_aa: CASSLGGWLSYGYTF
cdr3_nt: TGTGCCAGCAGCTTAGGAGGATGGCTGTCGTATGGCTACACCTTC

v_call: TRBV5-5
clone_size: few
d_call: NA
j_call: TRBJ1-2
cdr3_aa: CASSLEITGTAYGYTF
cdr3_nt: TGTGCCAGCAGCTTGGAGATCACAGGCACAGCCTATGGCTACACCTTC

v_call: TRBV5-1
clone_size: NA
d_call: NA
j_call: TRBJ2-5
cdr3_aa: CASSFTGYQETQYF
cdr3_nt: TGCGCCAGCAGCTTTACAGGGTACCAAGAGACCCAGTACTTC

v_call: TRBV28
clone_size: NA
d_call: NA
j_call: TRBJ1-4
cdr3_aa: CASSLAAPGPGGEKLFF
cdr3_nt: TGTGCCAGCAGTTTAGCAGCCCCAGGACCGGGAGGTGAAAAACTGTTTTTT

v_call: TRBV19
clone_size: NA
d_call: NA
j_call: TRBJ1-1
cdr3_aa: CASSIAVLGQGEAFF
cdr3_nt: TGTGCCAGTAGTATAGCGGTATTGGGGCAGGGTGAAGCTTTCTTT

v_call: TRBV5-6
clone_size: once
d_call: NA
j_call: TRBJ1-2
cdr3_aa: CASSLLSSGGASGHTF
cdr3_nt: TGTGCCAGCAGCTTGCTCAGCAGCGGAGGGGCGTCCGGCCACACCTTC

v_call: TRBV29-1
clone_size: NA
d_call: NA
j_call: TRBJ2-1
cdr3_aa: CSVDPQGGDNEQFF
cdr3_nt: TGCAGCGTTGACCCACAGGGAGGGGACAATGAGCAGTTCTTC

v_call: TRBV10-3
clone_size: once
d_call: NA
j_call: TRBJ2-3
cdr3_aa: CATHQRSQTSTDTQYF
cdr3_nt: TGTGCCACCCACCAGAGAAGCCAGACTAGCACAGATACGCAGTATTTT

v_call: TRBV7-2
clone_size: NA
d_call: NA
j_call: TRBJ2-3
cdr3_aa: CASRPTPARTDTQYF
cdr3_nt: TGTGCCAGCAGACCTACCCCAGCGCGCACAGATACGCAGTATTTT

v_call: TRBV11-3
clone_size: NA
d_call: TRBD1
j_call: TRBJ2-7
cdr3_aa: CASSLDRGTGYYEQYF
cdr3_nt: TGTGCCAGCAGCTTAGATAGGGGGACAGGCTACTACGAGCAGTACTTC

v_call: TRBV7-2
clone_size: NA
d_call: TRBD1
j_call: TRBJ1-5
cdr3_aa: CASSPDRDRGQPQHF
cdr3_nt: TGTGCCAGCAGCCCGGACCGGGACAGGGGCCAGCCCCAGCATTTT

v_call: TRBV7-9
clone_size: NA
d_call: NA
j_call: TRBJ1-2
cdr3_aa: CASSETGSRGYTF
cdr3_nt: TGTGCCAGCAGCGAAACAGGTAGCCGCGGCTACACCTTC

v_call: TRBV2
clone_size: NA
d_call: NA
j_call: TRBJ2-3
cdr3_aa: CASSDRTSTDTQYF
cdr3_nt: TGTGCCAGCAGTGACCGGACTAGCACAGATACGCAGTATTTT

v_call: TRBV29-1
clone_size: NA
d_call: NA
j_call: TRBJ1-1
cdr3_aa: CSVEDPLAQSRNTEAFF
cdr3_nt: TGCAGCGTTGAAGATCCTTTGGCCCAATCGCGGAACACTGAAGCTTTCTTT

v_call: TRBV5-1
clone_size: NA
d_call: NA
j_call: TRBJ2-3
cdr3_aa: CASSSRAQGADTQYF
cdr3_nt: TGCGCCAGCAGCTCACGTGCCCAGGGAGCAGATACGCAGTATTTT

v_call: TRBV7-6
clone_size: NA
d_call: TRBD1
j_call: TRBJ2-2
cdr3_aa: CASSPLGQGAGELFF
cdr3_nt: TGTGCCAGCAGCCCATTGGGACAGGGGGCCGGGGAGCTGTTTTTT

v_call: TRBV6-6
clone_size: once
d_call: NA
j_call: TRBJ1-4
cdr3_aa: CASNDGATKGKLFF
cdr3_nt: TGTGCCAGCAATGACGGGGCAACTAAGGGAAAACTGTTTTTT

v_call: TRBV18
clone_size: few
d_call: NA
j_call: TRBJ1-1
cdr3_aa: CASSPQHPRNTEAFF
cdr3_nt: TGTGCCAGCTCACCACAGCATCCGAGGAACACTGAAGCTTTCTTT

v_call: TRBV5-4
clone_size: NA
d_call: TRBD2
j_call: TRBJ2-2
cdr3_aa: CASSPGVAGVLGELFF
cdr3_nt: TGTGCCAGCAGCCCCGGGGTAGCGGGAGTTTTGGGGGAGCTGTTTTTT

v_call: TRBV28
clone_size: NA
d_call: NA
j_call: TRBJ1-4
cdr3_aa: CASSLWSRGMEKLFF
cdr3_nt: TGTGCCAGCAGTTTATGGAGCCGAGGGATGGAAAAACTGTTTTTT

v_call: TRBV5-4
clone_size: once
d_call: NA
j_call: TRBJ2-5
cdr3_aa: CASSSLGGGSSETQYF
cdr3_nt: TGTGCCAGCAGTAGCCTCGGGGGCGGGAGCTCGGAGACCCAGTACTTC

v_call: TRBV7-9
clone_size: NA
d_call: NA
j_call: TRBJ1-3
cdr3_aa: CASSLDRIPSGNTIYF
cdr3_nt: TGTGCCAGCAGTCTAGACAGAATACCCTCTGGAAACACCATATATTTT

v_call: TRBV7-2
clone_size: NA
d_call: NA
j_call: TRBJ2-1
cdr3_aa: CASSLTRGNYNEQFF
cdr3_nt: TGTGCCAGCAGCTTGACGCGCGGGAATTACAATGAGCAGTTCTTC

v_call: TRBV4-3
clone_size: NA
d_call: NA
j_call: TRBJ1-4
cdr3_aa: CASSQVGGAANEKLFF
cdr3_nt: TGCGCCAGCAGCCAAGTGGGAGGGGCTGCTAATGAAAAACTGTTTTTT

v_call: TRBV28
clone_size: NA
d_call: NA
j_call: TRBJ2-3
cdr3_aa: CASNGGGTDTQYF
cdr3_nt: TGTGCCAGCAACGGGGGCGGCACAGATACGCAGTATTTT

v_call: TRBV11-1
clone_size: once
d_call: NA
j_call: TRBJ2-1
cdr3_aa: CASSFYGSSYNEQFF
cdr3_nt: TGTGCCAGCAGCTTTTACGGGAGCTCCTACAATGAGCAGTTCTTC

v_call: TRBV5-6
clone_size: NA
d_call: TRBD1
j_call: TRBJ2-3
cdr3_aa: CASSPQTGGFHTDTQYF
cdr3_nt: TGTGCCAGCAGCCCACAGACAGGGGGTTTTCACACAGATACGCAGTATTTT

v_call: TRBV5-4
clone_size: once
d_call: NA
j_call: TRBJ1-3
cdr3_aa: CASSFGGGGSGNTIYF
cdr3_nt: TGTGCCAGCAGCTTTGGCGGTGGGGGGTCTGGAAACACCATATATTTT

v_call: TRBV19
clone_size: NA
d_call: TRBD2
j_call: TRBJ2-1
cdr3_aa: CASSIGASGQSYNEQFF
cdr3_nt: TGTGCCAGTAGTATTGGGGCTAGCGGGCAGAGTTACAATGAGCAGTTCTTC

v_call: TRBV13
clone_size: NA
d_call: NA
j_call: TRBJ1-4
cdr3_aa: CASSLRTGNNEKLFF
cdr3_nt: TGTGCCAGCAGCTTAAGGACGGGTAATAATGAAAAACTGTTTTTT

v_call: TRBV30
clone_size: NA
d_call: NA
j_call: TRBJ1-4
cdr3_aa: CAWNPWGEKLFF
cdr3_nt: TGTGCCTGGAACCCCTGGGGTGAAAAACTGTTTTTT

v_call: TRBV27
clone_size: once
d_call: NA
j_call: TRBJ1-2
cdr3_aa: CASSPNLSRASSSGYTF
cdr3_nt: TGTGCCAGCAGTCCCAACCTTTCCAGGGCTTCTTCATCCGGCTACACCTTC

v_call: TRBV21-1
clone_size: NA
d_call: NA
j_call: TRBJ2-1
cdr3_aa: CASTQKGRTYNEQFF
cdr3_nt: TGTGCCAGCACCCAGAAAGGCAGGACCTACAATGAGCAGTTCTTC

v_call: TRBV7-6
clone_size: NA
d_call: NA
j_call: TRBJ2-5
cdr3_aa: CASSLYRGSETQYF
cdr3_nt: TGTGCCAGCAGCTTATATCGGGGCTCAGAGACCCAGTACTTC

v_call: TRBV5-4
clone_size: NA
d_call: NA
j_call: TRBJ2-1
cdr3_aa: CASRGPLEYNEQFF
cdr3_nt: TGTGCCAGCAGAGGACCCTTAGAATACAATGAGCAGTTCTTC

v_call: TRBV4-3
clone_size: NA
d_call: NA
j_call: TRBJ2-7
cdr3_aa: CASSQEAGRSYEQYF
cdr3_nt: TGCGCCAGCAGCCAAGAAGCAGGGAGGTCCTACGAGCAGTACTTC

v_call: TRBV21-1
clone_size: NA
d_call: NA
j_call: TRBJ2-5
cdr3_aa: CASSKTGRETQYF
cdr3_nt: TGTGCCAGCAGCAAAACGGGTAGGGAGACCCAGTACTTC

v_call: TRBV10-3
clone_size: few
d_call: TRBD1
j_call: TRBJ2-1
cdr3_aa: CAISEGDRGMYEQFF
cdr3_nt: TGTGCCATCAGTGAGGGGGACAGGGGGATGTATGAGCAGTTCTTC

v_call: TRBV14
clone_size: NA
d_call: NA
j_call: TRBJ2-7
cdr3_aa: CASSQVMGAYEQYF
cdr3_nt: TGTGCCAGCAGCCAGGTTATGGGCGCCTACGAGCAGTACTTC

v_call: TRBV6-6
clone_size: NA
d_call: NA
j_call: TRBJ1-1
cdr3_aa: CASLSPDTWNTEAFF
cdr3_nt: TGTGCCAGCCTATCCCCCGACACCTGGAACACTGAAGCTTTCTTT

v_call: TRBV5-4
clone_size: NA
d_call: NA
j_call: TRBJ2-3
cdr3_aa: CASSPARKTSTDTQYF
cdr3_nt: TGTGCCAGCAGCCCTGCCCGGAAGACTAGCACAGATACGCAGTATTTT

v_call: TRBV19
clone_size: NA
d_call: NA
j_call: TRBJ2-7
cdr3_aa: CASSLLGGEQYF
cdr3_nt: TGTGCCAGTAGTCTTTTAGGGGGCGAGCAGTACTTC

v_call: TRBV6-5
clone_size: NA
d_call: TRBD1
j_call: TRBJ2-7
cdr3_aa: CASRSDRDSYEQYF
cdr3_nt: TGTGCCAGCAGGTCGGACAGGGACTCCTACGAGCAGTACTTC

v_call: TRBV7-2
clone_size: few
d_call: NA
j_call: TRBJ2-5
cdr3_aa: CASSLGGHDAETQYF
cdr3_nt: TGTGCCAGCAGCTTGGGGGGGCATGACGCAGAGACCCAGTACTTC

v_call: TRBV11-2
clone_size: few
d_call: NA
j_call: TRBJ2-5
cdr3_aa: CASSPNPGVWGSGGTQYF
cdr3_nt: TGTGCCAGCAGCCCAAACCCGGGGGTTTGGGGGAGTGGGGGGACCCAGTACTTC

v_call: TRBV7-3
clone_size: NA
d_call: NA
j_call: TRBJ2-2
cdr3_aa: CASSLMSTGELFF
cdr3_nt: TGTGCCAGCAGCTTAATGAGTACCGGGGAGCTGTTTTTT

v_call: TRBV9
clone_size: NA
d_call: NA
j_call: TRBJ2-7
cdr3_aa: CASSVAQGGAPYEQYF
cdr3_nt: TGTGCCAGCAGCGTAGCACAGGGAGGTGCACCCTACGAGCAGTACTTC

v_call: TRBV5-1
clone_size: NA
d_call: NA
j_call: TRBJ1-4
cdr3_aa: CASSLRGAGEKLFF
cdr3_nt: TGCGCCAGCAGCTTGAGAGGGGCGGGGGAAAAACTGTTTTTT

v_call: TRBV9
clone_size: NA
d_call: TRBD2
j_call: TRBJ2-5
cdr3_aa: CASSVGSGRGYETQYF
cdr3_nt: TGTGCCAGCAGCGTAGGGTCAGGGAGGGGTTACGAGACCCAGTACTTC

v_call: TRBV7-2
clone_size: few
d_call: NA
j_call: TRBJ1-2
cdr3_aa: CASSLAGGSDYGYTF
cdr3_nt: TGTGCCAGCAGCTTAGCCGGGGGTTCAGACTATGGCTACACCTTC

v_call: TRBV7-2
clone_size: NA
d_call: NA
j_call: TRBJ2-5
cdr3_aa: CASSPGFKTQYF
cdr3_nt: TGTGCCAGCAGCCCGGGGTTTAAGACCCAGTACTTC

v_call: TRBV4-2
clone_size: NA
d_call: NA
j_call: TRBJ2-1
cdr3_aa: CASSTVAGSQYEQFF
cdr3_nt: TGTGCCAGCAGTACGGTGGCGGGAAGCCAGTATGAGCAGTTCTTC